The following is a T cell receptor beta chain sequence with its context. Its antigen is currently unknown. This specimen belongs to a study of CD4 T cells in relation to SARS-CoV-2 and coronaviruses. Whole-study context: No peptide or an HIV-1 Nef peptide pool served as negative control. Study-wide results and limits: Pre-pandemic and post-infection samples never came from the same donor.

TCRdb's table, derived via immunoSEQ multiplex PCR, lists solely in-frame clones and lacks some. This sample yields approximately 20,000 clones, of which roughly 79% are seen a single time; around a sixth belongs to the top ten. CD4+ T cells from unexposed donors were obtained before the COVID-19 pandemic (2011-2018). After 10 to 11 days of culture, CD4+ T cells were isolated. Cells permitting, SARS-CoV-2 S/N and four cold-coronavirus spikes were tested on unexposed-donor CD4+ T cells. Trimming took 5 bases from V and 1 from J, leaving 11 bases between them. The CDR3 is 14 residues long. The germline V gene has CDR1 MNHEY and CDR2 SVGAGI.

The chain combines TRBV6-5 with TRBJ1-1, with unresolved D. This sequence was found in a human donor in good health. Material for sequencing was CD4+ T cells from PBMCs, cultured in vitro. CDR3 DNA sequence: TGTGCCAGCAGTCTCGTCCTAAGGAACACTGAAGCTTTCTTT. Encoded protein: CASSLVLRNTEAFF.